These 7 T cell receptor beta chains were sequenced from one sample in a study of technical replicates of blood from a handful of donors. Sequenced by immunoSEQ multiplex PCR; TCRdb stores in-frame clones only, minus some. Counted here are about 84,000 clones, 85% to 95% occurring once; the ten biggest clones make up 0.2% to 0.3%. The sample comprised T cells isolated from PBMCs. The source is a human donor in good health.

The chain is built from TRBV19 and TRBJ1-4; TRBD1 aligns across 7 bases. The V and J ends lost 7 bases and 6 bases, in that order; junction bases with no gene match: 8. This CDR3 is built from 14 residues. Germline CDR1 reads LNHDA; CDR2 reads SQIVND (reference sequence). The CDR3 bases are TGTGCCAGTACCTCAGGGGGTCCCTATGAAAAACTGTTTTTT. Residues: CASTSGGPYEKLFF.

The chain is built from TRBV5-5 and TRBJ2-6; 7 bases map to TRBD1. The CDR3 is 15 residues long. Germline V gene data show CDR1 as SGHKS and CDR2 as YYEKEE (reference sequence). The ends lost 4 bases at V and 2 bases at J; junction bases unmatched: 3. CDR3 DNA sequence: TGTGCCAGCAGCCAGACAGGGACTGGGGCCAACGTCCTGACTTTC. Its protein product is CASSQTGTGANVLTF.

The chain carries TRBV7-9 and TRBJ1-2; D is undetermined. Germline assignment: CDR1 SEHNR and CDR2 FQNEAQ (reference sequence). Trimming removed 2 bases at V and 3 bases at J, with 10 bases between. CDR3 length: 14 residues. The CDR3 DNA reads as TGTGCCAGCAGCTTAAAAGGGAGGGACTATGGCTACACCTTC. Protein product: CASSLKGRDYGYTF.

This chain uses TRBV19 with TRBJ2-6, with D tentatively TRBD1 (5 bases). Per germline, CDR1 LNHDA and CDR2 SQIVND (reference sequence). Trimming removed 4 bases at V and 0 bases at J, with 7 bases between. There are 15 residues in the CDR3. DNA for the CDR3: TGTGCCAGTAGTAAGGGGCACTCTGGGGCCAACGTCCTGACTTTC. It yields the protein CASSKGHSGANVLTF. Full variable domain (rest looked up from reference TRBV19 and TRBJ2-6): DGGITQSPKYLFRKEGQNVTLSCEQNLNHDAMYWYRQDPGQGLRLIYYSQIVNDFQKGDIAEGYSVSREKKESFPLTVTSAQKNPTAFYLCASSKGHSGANVLTFGAGSRLTVL.

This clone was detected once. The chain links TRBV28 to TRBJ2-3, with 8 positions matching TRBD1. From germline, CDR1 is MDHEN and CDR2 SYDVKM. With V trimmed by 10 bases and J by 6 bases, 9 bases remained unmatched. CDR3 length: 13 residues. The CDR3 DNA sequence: TGTGCCACTGGGACAGGCGGGACGGATACGCAGTATTTT. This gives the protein CATGTGGTDTQYF.

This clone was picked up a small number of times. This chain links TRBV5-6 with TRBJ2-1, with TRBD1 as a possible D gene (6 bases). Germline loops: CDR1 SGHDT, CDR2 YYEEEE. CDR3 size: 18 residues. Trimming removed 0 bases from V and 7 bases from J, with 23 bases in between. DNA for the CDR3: TGTGCCAGCAGCTTGGGGGACAACACTAGGCTTTTGACGAATGAGCAGTTCTTC. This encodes CASSLGDNTRLLTNEQFF. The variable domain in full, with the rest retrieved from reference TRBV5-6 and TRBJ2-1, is DAGVTQSPTHLIKTRGQQVTLRCSPKSGHDTVSWYQQALGQGPQFIFQYYEEEERQRGNFPDRFSGHQFPNYSSELNVNALLLGDSALYLCASSLGDNTRLLTNEQFFGPGTRLTVL.

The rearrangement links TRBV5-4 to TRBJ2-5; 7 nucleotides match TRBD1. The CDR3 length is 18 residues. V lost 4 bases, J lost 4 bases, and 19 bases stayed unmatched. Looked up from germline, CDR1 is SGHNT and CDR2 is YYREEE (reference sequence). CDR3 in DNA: TGTGCCAGCAGCGTCCGACAGGGACGAGGTGTAGTGGGAGAGACCCAGTACTTC. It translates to CASSVRQGRGVVGETQYF.